This TCR beta chain was obtained from a study of shared clonotypes between healthy human individuals. Across the study: Per donor, three plates held CD4 naive cells, three held CD4 memory, two held CD8 naive and one held CD8 memory.

Template for every sorted-subset replicate PCR totaled about 200 ng DNA, roughly 30,000 T cell genomes. The data were produced by immunoSEQ multiplex PCR, yet TCRdb's version contains in-frame clones alone and is incomplete. The repertoire holds roughly 650,000 clones, with approximately 96% as singletons. The germline CDR1 and CDR2 sequences are SGHNT and YENEEA. The CDR3 consists of 17 residues. V gave up 5 bases and J gave up 2 bases; unmatched junction bases: 12. CD8 cells classed as naive were CD45RO-negative and positively selected for CCR7, excluding terminally differentiated effector memory CD45RA+ cells.

This sequence originates from a woman between 25 and 40 years old in good health. The sequencing sample was made of naive CD8+ T cells sorted from blood. The J gene is TRBJ2-1, the V gene TRBV11-3; 7 positions match TRBD2. The CDR3: CASSPRFGGSTYNEQFF. The CDR3 bases are TGTGCCAGCAGCCCTCGCTTTGGCGGGAGCACCTACAATGAGCAGTTCTTC.